This T cell receptor (beta chain) was obtained from a study of shared clonotypes between healthy human individuals. Repertoires were generated with immunoSEQ multiplex PCR, while TCRdb's copy carries only in-frame clones and drops some. Of about 670,000 clones listed, approximately 79% are singletons. The CDR3 has 14 residues. V lost 4 bases to trimming and J lost 7 bases; unmatched junction nucleotides: 3. Germline V gives CDR1 MNHEY, CDR2 SMNVEV (reference sequence). The sequenced sample consisted of memory CD4+ T cells sorted from blood. As to subset: CD45RA-negative fraction. This chain links TRBV27 with TRBJ2-1; 11 positions match TRBD2. The receptor comes from a woman under 40 in good health. In DNA form, the CDR3 reads TGTGCCAGCAGTTCGGGACTAGCGGAAAATGAGCAGTTCTTC. Protein sequence: CASSSGLAENEQFF.